Each of the 30 T cell receptor beta chains below was sequenced from the same sample in a study of Ad26.COV2.S vaccination and SARS-CoV-2 variants (dated by TCRdb to 2020 to 2023). The library relied on the immunoSEQ multiplex PCR assay. TCRdb stores this immuneACCESS table with in-frame sequences only. Part of the clones is absent; in the studies checked, under half of the shortfall reflects unresolved V genes, and no reason is known for the rest. This sample lists 400,000 to 450,000 clones; less than 95% were detected once. The ten largest clonotypes hold approximately 4.5% of the sample. This specimen's treatment or condition label, interpreted: about 20 received Ad26.COV2.S at low or high dose, single or two shots; roughly 5 received placebo; per-sample allocation not given. Repertoires of vaccine and placebo recipients were sequenced from samples taken on day 63 after the first injection. The source was peripheral blood, collected in a trial of Ad26.COV2.S vaccine versus placebo. These receptors all stem from a person aged 18-65 years who received the Ad26.COV2.S COVID-19 vaccine or a placebo.

The rearrangement links TRBV10-3 to TRBJ1-2; 9 bases are shared with TRBD1. CDR3 length equals 14 residues. CDR1 is ENHRY and CDR2 is SYGVKD in the germline V gene. Trimming removed 0 bases from V and 6 bases from J; junction bases left unmatched: 2. CDR3 loop: CAISESGQGNGYTF. CDR3 nucleotides: TGTGCCATCAGTGAGTCGGGACAGGGTAATGGCTACACCTTC.

The chain couples TRBV7-9 to TRBJ1-6; TRBD1 might be the D (5 bases). Per the germline V gene, CDR1 is SEHNR and CDR2 is FQNEAQ (reference sequence). This CDR3 region has 15 residues. The V gene lost 5 bases and the J gene lost 4 bases, with 12 bases spanning the gap. For the CDR3, the DNA is TGTGCCAGCAGCCGTACGGGACCGTATAATTCACCCCTCCACTTT. Amino acid sequence: CASSRTGPYNSPLHF.

The chain uses TRBV7-3 and TRBJ2-7, with TRBD2 matching 7 bases. The CDR3 runs 15 residues. Germline CDR1 SGHTA, CDR2 FQGTGA. V trimming: 5 bases; J trimming: 3 bases; junction bases outside the gene matches: 10. The CDR3 here is CASSLGGRMGYEQYF. The CDR3 nucleotides are TGTGCCAGCAGCCTGGGCGGGAGAATGGGCTACGAGCAGTACTTC.

This chain uses TRBV6-5 with TRBJ2-7; 11 bases fit TRBD1. The CDR3 consists of 14 residues. CDR1 and CDR2 (germline): MNHEY, SVGAGI. The V gene end was trimmed by 5 bases and the J gene end by 2 bases; junction bases not matched to a gene: 2. DNA of the CDR3: TGTGCCAGCAGTCGGACAGGGGGCCCCTACGAGCAGTACTTC. This gives the protein CASSRTGGPYEQYF.

The V and J genes are TRBV13 and TRBJ2-2; TRBD1 is a possible D gene (6 bases). The germline V and J ends were trimmed by 4 bases and 1 base, with 10 bases remaining between them. The length of the CDR3 is 15 residues. Germline lookup yields CDR1 PRHDT and CDR2 FYEKMQ (reference sequence). The CDR3 DNA reads as TGTGCCAGCAGCTCCGGGACACAGAACACCGGGGAGCTGTTTTTT. Its protein is CASSSGTQNTGELFF.

Notes on this clone: Additional DNA sequences in this sample encode the identical CDR3. This chain joins TRBV27 and TRBJ1-2, with D unclear. V was trimmed by 1 base and J by 3 bases, leaving 9 bases between them. Per the germline V gene, CDR1 is MNHEY and CDR2 is SMNVEV (reference sequence). The CDR3 runs 14 residues. The CDR3 loop reads CASSLFPGDYGYTF. Here the CDR3 DNA reads TGTGCCAGCAGTTTATTCCCGGGAGACTATGGCTACACCTTC.

The chain recombines TRBV5-1 with TRBJ2-1, with TRBD2 identical over 11 bases. The CDR3 loop spans 16 amino acids. Trimming cost V 4 bases and J 6 bases; bases outside gene matches: 9. Germline V CDR1 and CDR2: SGHRS, YFSETQ. The DNA for the CDR3 is TGCGCCAGCAGCACTACTAGCGGGAGAGGGTCCAATGAGCAGTTCTTC. Protein sequence: CASSTTSGRGSNEQFF.

The chain recombines TRBV7-3 with TRBJ2-5, with D perhaps TRBD2 (5 bases). The germline CDR1 and CDR2 sequences are SGHTA and FQGTGA. The CDR3 consists of 13 residues. With 1 base removed from V and 4 bases from J, the gap between germline ends came to 7 bases. This chain's CDR3 is CASSLKGGETQYF. The CDR3 DNA reads TGTGCCAGCAGCTTAAAAGGAGGAGAGACCCAGTACTTC.

The genes are TRBV19 and TRBJ2-3; 7 bases fit TRBD2. The ends lost 8 bases at V and 1 base at J; junction bases unmatched: 3. The CDR3 runs 13 residues. CDR1 and CDR2 (germline): LNHDA, SQIVND (reference sequence). The CDR3 region is CASRLAGTDTQYF. The CDR3 DNA reads as TGTGCCAGTCGGCTAGCGGGCACAGATACGCAGTATTTT.

The chain couples TRBV3-1 (or the pseudogene TRBV3-2) to TRBJ1-3; D gene ambiguous. Trimming removed 0 bases at V and 0 bases at J, with 9 bases between. The CDR3 has 16 amino acids. Germline CDR1 and CDR2: LGHDT and YNNKEL (reference sequence). The CDR3 loop reads CASSQDRRSSGNTIYF. The CDR3 region has the DNA TGTGCCAGCAGCCAAGATAGGAGAAGCTCTGGAAACACCATATATTTT.

A single count supports this clone. The chain combines TRBV27 with TRBJ1-1, with a tentative D call TRBD1 (6 bases). The V end lost 0 bases, the J end lost 0 bases, and 14 bases lay between the germline ends. From germline, CDR1 is MNHEY and CDR2 SMNVEV (reference sequence). The CDR3 loop spans 17 amino acids. DNA of the CDR3: TGTGCCAGCAGTTTATCGTCCGACAGGCCAATGAACACTGAAGCTTTCTTT. Protein: CASSLSSDRPMNTEAFF.

CDR3 protein: CASSVVPSGSGETQYF. For the CDR3, the DNA is TGTGCCAGCAGCGTCGTACCGAGCGGGAGCGGAGAGACCCAGTACTTC. V usage is TRBV9 and J usage is TRBJ2-5; 8 bases match TRBD2. With V trimmed by 2 bases and J by 4 bases, 10 bases remained unmatched. Germline V gene lookup returns CDR1 SGDLS and CDR2 YYNGEE. CDR3 size: 16 residues.

The chain couples TRBV6-2 or TRBV6-3 to TRBJ2-7; TRBD2 aligns across 11 bases. Germline V gene sequence: CDR1 MNHEY, CDR2 SVGEGT. V lost 5 bases and J lost 2; bases outside the gene matches: 11. This CDR3 contains 17 residues. As DNA, the CDR3 is TGTGCCAGCAGTGGGAGGAAACTAGCGGGAGAAGCCTACGAGCAGTACTTC. Residues: CASSGRKLAGEAYEQYF.

This clone occurred once. The chain recombines TRBV29-1 with TRBJ2-5, with D possibly called TRBD1 or TRBD2 (5 bases each). Deletions cut 0 bases from V and 0 bases from J, with 11 bases between. The V gene's germline CDR1 is SQVTM and CDR2 ANQGSEA. The length of the CDR3 is 15 residues. The CDR3 nucleotides are TGCAGCGTTGAAGACCCTGGGACCTACCAAGAGACCCAGTACTTC. This sequence encodes CSVEDPGTYQETQYF.

With regard to this clone: The sample holds other DNA sequences that translate to the same CDR3. The rearrangement joins TRBV28 to TRBJ2-7; D remains ambiguous. Trimming cost V 2 bases and J 0 bases, with 5 bases left between them. Germline V gene lookup returns CDR1 MDHEN and CDR2 SYDVKM. This CDR3 spans 13 amino acids. CDR3 amino acids: CASSLPLSYEQYF. DNA for the CDR3: TGTGCCAGCAGTTTACCCCTCTCCTACGAGCAGTACTTC.

J is TRBJ2-7 and V is TRBV6-5, with D possibly called TRBD1 or TRBD2 (5 bases each). The CDR3 extends over 15 amino acids. The V end was cut by 5 bases, the J end by 4 bases, with 18 bases between. Germline lookup yields CDR1 MNHEY and CDR2 SVGAGI. CDR3 sequence reads: CASSPSPDKGYEQYF. For the CDR3, the DNA is TGTGCCAGCAGTCCTAGCCCGGACAAGGGGTACGAGCAGTACTTC.

This clone is a singleton in its sample. The chain joins TRBV6-5 to TRBJ2-7; 7 bases fit TRBD2. Germline V gives CDR1 MNHEY, CDR2 SVGAGI. This CDR3 region has 12 residues. J was trimmed by 7 bases and V by 5 bases; bases with no gene match: 5. CDR3 region: CASSPRGEEQYF. The CDR3 nucleotides read TGTGCCAGCAGTCCCCGGGGGGAGGAGCAGTACTTC.

The chain combines TRBV6-4 with TRBJ2-2, with D possibly TRBD2 on 5 matching bases. V was clipped by 4 bases and J by 2 bases, with 5 bases between them. This CDR3 spans 13 amino acids. CDR1 is MRHNA and CDR2 is SNTAGT in the germline V gene. CDR3 loop: CASSGTNTGELFF. CDR3 sequence (DNA): TGTGCCAGCAGTGGGACTAACACCGGGGAGCTGTTTTTT.

The chain has TRBV10-1 and TRBJ2-7, with D perhaps TRBD2 (6 bases). Germline V gives CDR1 WNHNN, CDR2 SYGVQD (reference sequence). The CDR3 length is 17 residues. Trimming stripped 3 bases from V and 3 bases from J, with 21 bases between. CDR3 residues: CASSEGTPSWGIYEQYF. The CDR3 DNA sequence: TGCGCCAGCAGTGAAGGGACTCCTTCGTGGGGAATCTACGAGCAGTACTTC.

The chain combines TRBV19 with TRBJ2-6; D gene ambiguous. CDR1 and CDR2 (germline): LNHDA, SQIVND (reference sequence). This CDR3 comprises 16 residues. V lost 6 bases to trimming and J lost 0 bases, with 12 bases between them. The DNA of the CDR3 is TGTGCCAGTAGAAGGCCAGGCCTCTCTGGGGCCAACGTCCTGACTTTC. Translation: CASRRPGLSGANVLTF.

The chain combines TRBV19 with TRBJ2-7; D remains unclear. With 4 bases removed from V and 3 bases from J, the gap between germline ends came to 7 bases. The CDR3 consists of 12 residues. Germline CDR1 and CDR2: LNHDA and SQIVND (reference sequence). The CDR3 nucleotides read TGTGCCAGTAGTAGCGGCAACTACGAGCAGTACTTC. The encoded protein is CASSSGNYEQYF.

The CDR3 region has the DNA TGTGCCCTGGGGAGAGGTAACGAGCAGTACTTC. It codes for CALGRGNEQYF. The rearrangement uses TRBV10-3 and TRBJ2-7, with TRBD2 as a possible D gene (5 bases). The germline V gene encodes CDR1 ENHRY and CDR2 SYGVKD. The CDR3 runs 11 residues. The V and J ends lost 11 bases and 5 bases respectively, with 13 bases between them.

The chain uses TRBV5-3 and TRBJ1-1; 8 bases are a match to TRBD1. TRBV5-3 is identified as an open reading frame with a role that is uncertain. The CDR3 length is 14 residues. The V segment lost 3 bases and the J segment 0 bases; nucleotides outside the gene matches: 1. The CDR3, as DNA: TGTGCCAGAAGCTCGGACAGGGTGAACACTGAAGCTTTCTTT. This encodes CARSSDRVNTEAFF.

The chain recombines TRBV27 with TRBJ1-1; 9 nucleotides agree with TRBD1. The trim removed 6 bases at V and 6 bases at J, leaving 8 bases unmatched. The CDR3 is 14 residues long. From germline, CDR1 is MNHEY and CDR2 SMNVEV (reference sequence). CDR3 protein: CASSKFTGGSEAFF. DNA for the CDR3: TGTGCCAGCAGCAAATTTACAGGGGGCTCTGAAGCTTTCTTT.

The CDR3 sequence is CASSVADRVGTEAFF. The CDR3 coding sequence is TGTGCCAGCAGCGTAGCCGACAGGGTCGGCACTGAAGCTTTCTTT. The chain has TRBV9 and TRBJ1-1; TRBD1 agrees at 7 bases. The CDR3 contains 15 residues. Per the germline V gene, CDR1 is SGDLS and CDR2 is YYNGEE. The J segment lost 4 bases and the V segment lost 0 bases, leaving 6 bases of the junction unmatched.

V is TRBV30 and J is TRBJ2-7; 7 bases map to TRBD2. The CDR3 has 13 residues. Germline V gene lookup returns CDR1 GTSNPN and CDR2 SVGIG (reference sequence). After removal of 5 bases from V and 3 bases from J, the junction contained 7 bases not matched to a gene. The CDR3 DNA reads TGTGCCTGGGCCGGCGGGAGAGTCTACGAGCAGTACTTC. It codes for CAWAGGRVYEQYF.

The CDR3 DNA reads TGTGCCAGCAGCGCCTCTAGCGGGAGGGCCTACGAGCAGTACTTC. Protein: CASSASSGRAYEQYF. This chain joins TRBV9 and TRBJ2-7, with 12 bases matching TRBD2. Per germline, CDR1 SGDLS and CDR2 YYNGEE. J gave up 2 bases and V 3 bases, and 3 bases lay outside the gene matches. This CDR3 has 15 residues.

The J gene is TRBJ2-7, the V gene TRBV2; D gene uncertain. Germline values: CDR1 SNHLY, CDR2 FYNNEI. V lost 4 bases and J lost 2, with 9 bases in between. The CDR3 runs to 13 residues. CDR3 nucleotide sequence: TGTGCCAGCAGTGGTATAGTTACCTACGAGCAGTACTTC. It specifies CASSGIVTYEQYF.

The chain joins TRBV5-6 to TRBJ2-3, with no clear D. The CDR3 totals 11 residues. The germline V and J ends were trimmed by 1 base and 4 bases, with 1 base remaining between them. Per germline, CDR1 SGHDT and CDR2 YYEEEE. This CDR3 reads CASSLSDTQYF. The DNA for the CDR3 is TGTGCCAGCAGCTTGTCAGATACGCAGTATTTT. Full variable domain (remainder filled in from reference TRBV5-6 and TRBJ2-3): DAGVTQSPTHLIKTRGQQVTLRCSPKSGHDTVSWYQQALGQGPQFIFQYYEEEERQRGNFPDRFSGHQFPNYSSELNVNALLLGDSALYLCASSLSDTQYFGPGTRLTVL.

This chain connects TRBV28 to TRBJ2-7, with TRBD2 matching 8 bases. Germline assignment: CDR1 MDHEN and CDR2 SYDVKM. The CDR3 runs 13 residues. V gave up 6 bases and J gave up 6 bases; unmatched junction bases: 7. DNA of the CDR3: TGTGCCAGCAGCTCCAACGGGAGGGGCGAGCAGTACTTC. It is translated as CASSSNGRGEQYF.